The entry below gives a single T cell receptor (beta chain) sequence along with its context. Its antigen is still unknown. This specimen comes from a study of cytomegalovirus exposure and HLA in healthy donors. Study-wide results and limits: Specific recognition of CMV antigens was confirmed in vitro for a few chains (all CMV-associated). Versus the roughly 690-donor mean, an Asian-associated ancestry cluster reportedly showed fewer N-insertions in a later analysis.

The primer mix had 60 Vbeta and 13 Jbeta primers. Produced via immunoSEQ multiplex PCR; TCRdb's table is partial and in-frame only. Seen here are about 150,000 clones, 70% to 80% observed once, and the top ten hold roughly 7.7%. Germline V CDR1 and CDR2: SGHRS, YFSETQ. V lost 0 bases and J lost 5; bases outside the gene matches: 9. This CDR3 has 17 residues. What was sequenced was PBMCs. V usage is TRBV5-1 and J usage is TRBJ2-3; TRBD2 matches 10 bases. The receptor was isolated from a man aged 25-45 years in good health and CMV-seropositive. The CDR3 DNA follows: TGCGCCAGCAGCTTGGAGGCTCTAGCGGGGGTGGAAGATACGCAGTATTTT. Its protein is CASSLEALAGVEDTQYF.